This T cell receptor beta chain was identified during a study of T cell changes during pregnancy in multiple sclerosis. Clones were read by immunoSEQ multiplex PCR, and TCRdb kept only the in-frame ones, dropping some. The profile shows approximately 26,000 clones, approximately 92% of them singletons. Germline V gene lookup returns CDR1 SGDLS and CDR2 YYNGEE. Deletions cut 0 bases from V and 8 bases from J, with 12 bases between. This CDR3 has 15 amino acids. The chain is built from TRBV9 and TRBJ1-6, with a tentative D call TRBD1 (5 bases). The source of this sequence is a female donor with multiple sclerosis, enrolled in a pregnancy study. The source was CD4+ T cells from peripheral blood mononuclear cells, collected in the second trimester of pregnancy. CDR3 sequence: CASSVDRGIDSPLHF. CDR3 nucleotide sequence: TGTGCCAGCAGCGTAGACCGGGGGATTGATTCACCCCTCCACTTT.